Following are 10 T cell receptor beta chains from one sample sequenced in a study of blood T cell repertoires in COVID-19. Clones were read by immunoSEQ multiplex PCR, and TCRdb kept only the in-frame ones, dropping some. The sample includes roughly 300,000 clones, over 75% seen only once; the top ten take around 4%. Sequenced: PBMCs or T cells enriched from blood (not recorded which). The source is a man aged 25 to 40 who had recovered from COVID-19.

J is TRBJ1-5 and V is TRBV5-5; the match to TRBD1 covers 9 bases. Germline V lookup: CDR1 SGHKS, CDR2 YYEKEE (reference sequence). Unmatched junction bases numbered 8, after V lost 4 bases and J lost 6 bases. There are 15 residues in the CDR3. CDR3 in amino acids: CASSATGGEGQPQHF. CDR3 in DNA: TGTGCCAGCAGCGCGACAGGGGGTGAAGGTCAGCCCCAGCATTTT.

The rearrangement links TRBV5-1 to TRBJ1-6; 9 bases are a match to TRBD1. V gave up 3 bases and J gave up 6 bases; unmatched junction bases: 10. The CDR3 has 17 amino acids. Germline V gene lookup returns CDR1 SGHRS and CDR2 YFSETQ. The CDR3 region is CASSSGYNRGPNSPLHF. DNA for the CDR3: TGCGCCAGCAGCTCGGGATACAACAGGGGGCCTAATTCACCCCTCCACTTT.

The chain is built from TRBV28 and TRBJ1-5; 9 nucleotides match TRBD1. The CDR3 sequence is 15 residues long. With V trimmed by 1 base and J by 5 bases, 3 bases remained unmatched. Germline V gene sequence: CDR1 MDHEN, CDR2 SYDVKM. As DNA, the CDR3 is TGTGCCAGCAGTTTATCCGGGACAGGGTATCAGCCCCAGCATTTT. Its translation is CASSLSGTGYQPQHF.

CDR3 region: CASSFSGTGGNEQYF. In DNA, the CDR3 is TGTGCCAGCAGTTTCTCCGGGACAGGGGGCAACGAGCAGTACTTC. V gene TRBV28 combines with J gene TRBJ2-7, with TRBD1 identical over 12 bases. The CDR3 length is 15 residues. Germline loops: CDR1 MDHEN, CDR2 SYDVKM. J lost 5 bases, V lost 3 bases, and 5 bases had no gene match.

The J gene is TRBJ2-7, the V gene TRBV7-9, with 7 nucleotides matching TRBD1. V was clipped by 5 bases and J by 7 bases; unmatched bases: 5. CDR3 length: 12 amino acids. Germline CDR1 and CDR2: SEHNR and FQNEAQ (reference sequence). The CDR3 reads CASSETGVEQYF. Here the CDR3 DNA reads TGTGCCAGCAGCGAAACAGGGGTAGAGCAGTACTTC.

V and J are TRBV11-3 and TRBJ2-1, with TRBD2 matching over 11 bases. Germline V gene data show CDR1 as SGHNT and CDR2 as YENEEA. V dropped 4 bases and J dropped 5; count of bases not matched to a gene: 4. The CDR3 is made up of 15 amino acids. CDR3 sequence reads: CASSSQTSGDNEQFF. The CDR3 nucleotides read TGTGCCAGCAGCTCCCAGACTAGCGGGGACAATGAGCAGTTCTTC.

This chain joins TRBV4-1 and TRBJ1-2, with unresolved D. The V and J ends lost 2 bases and 3 bases respectively, with 19 bases between them. From germline, CDR1 is MGHRA and CDR2 YSYEKL. This CDR3 spans 17 amino acids. CDR3 protein: CASSQPREKLLDYGYTF. The DNA of the CDR3 is TGCGCCAGCAGCCAACCCCGCGAGAAACTATTGGACTATGGCTACACCTTC.

This clone is a singleton in its sample. J is TRBJ1-6 and V is TRBV3-1 (or the pseudogene TRBV3-2), with D tentatively TRBD1 (6 bases). The CDR3 runs 14 residues. Trimming removed 7 bases at V and 7 bases at J, with 14 bases between. CDR1 is LGHDT, CDR2 YNNKEL, per germline (reference sequence). Here the CDR3 reads CASNKLTGNSPLHF. In DNA form, the CDR3 reads TGTGCCAGCAACAAACTGACAGGAAATTCACCCCTCCACTTT.

The chain is built from TRBV19 and TRBJ1-1; D remains ambiguous. Germline CDR1 LNHDA, CDR2 SQIVND (reference sequence). V lost 3 bases, J lost 10 bases, and 18 bases lay in between. CDR3 size: 14 residues. The CDR3 spells CASSILGRTAGAFF. CDR3 in DNA: TGTGCCAGTAGTATTTTGGGCAGGACCGCGGGAGCTTTCTTT. Drawing the rest from reference TRBV19 and TRBJ1-1, the complete variable domain is DGGITQSPKYLFRKEGQNVTLSCEQNLNHDAMYWYRQDPGQGLRLIYYSQIVNDFQKGDIAEGYSVSREKKESFPLTVTSAQKNPTAFYLCASSILGRTAGAFFGQGTRLTVV.

This chain links TRBV4-2 with TRBJ1-2; TRBD1 might be the D (6 bases). Trimming cost V 0 bases and J 2 bases, with 16 bases left between them. Per germline, CDR1 LGHNA and CDR2 YNFKEQ. The CDR3 is 17 amino acids. The chain's CDR3 is CASSQDLNREVNYGYTF. In DNA form, the CDR3 reads TGTGCCAGCAGCCAAGATCTAAACAGGGAAGTAAACTATGGCTACACCTTC.